The rows below give T cell receptor beta chains drawn from one sample of a study of beta chain features in type 1 diabetes. Libraries were prepared by immunoSEQ multiplex PCR; TCRdb keeps only in-frame clonotypes and omits some of them. The data hold some 900,000 clones, with around a sixth observed a single time. The sequencing input was naive CD4+ T cells from blood. These receptors all come from a woman younger than 30 in good health. Both conserved end residues are part of each CDR3. For some rows the clone size is stated as once, few or many, or as a class when expanded; others skip it.

clone_size	v_call	j_call	cdr3_aa
NA	TRBV28	TRBJ2-4	CASSTIPRAKNIQYF
NA	TRBV28	TRBJ1-5	CASSHSWQPQHF
few	TRBV28	TRBJ2-7	CASSLTRPSSYEQYF
NA	TRBV10-3	TRBJ2-1	CAISESEYNEQFF
few	TRBV18	TRBJ1-2	CASSPRSREDGYTF
NA	TRBV11-2	TRBJ2-1	CASSRSSEGEQFF
few	TRBV28	TRBJ1-2	CASRYPGTGYGYTF
NA	TRBV7-2	TRBJ1-5	CASSLGSQTNQPQHF
few	TRBV10-3	TRBJ2-1	CAARGGTTYNEQFF
NA	TRBV15	TRBJ2-7	CATSRDSVAAYEQYF
few	TRBV18	TRBJ2-7	CASSPSLGYEQYF
once	TRBV28	TRBJ1-1	CASNLVGGQDAEAFF
few	TRBV7-8	TRBJ1-5	CASSSRDIGNQPQHF
few	TRBV28	TRBJ2-2	CASSSTVNTGSWLFF
NA	TRBV2	TRBJ2-6	CASLSPGLVLTF
few	TRBV10-3	TRBJ1-2	CAIRGGSGQYVFGYTF
NA	TRBV11-2	TRBJ2-7	CASSLDNRGMFYEQYF
NA	TRBV5-4	TRBJ2-5	CASSLGGTSAKETQYF
NA	TRBV7-2	TRBJ2-2	CASSFRTLTANTGELFF
few	TRBV7-9	TRBJ2-5	CASSLGSGLQETQYF
NA	TRBV7-4	TRBJ2-7	CASSLDSRGRLYEQYF
NA	TRBV5-1	TRBJ2-7	CASSPIVIAGGYEQYF
few	TRBV2	TRBJ2-5	CASSRTGQETQYF
NA	TRBV7-7	TRBJ2-1	CASSSWGGEQFF
few	TRBV5-6	TRBJ2-7	CASSLWGGRVYEQYF
few	TRBV7-9	TRBJ2-7	CASSSGTSERPYEQYF
NA	TRBV7-2	TRBJ2-2	CASSLTLEGSGELFF
NA	TRBV15	TRBJ1-2	CATSRGGQGFYFDF
NA	TRBV6-4	TRBJ2-2	CASSEQGATGELFF
few	TRBV2	TRBJ2-5	CASSAGGGEWETQYF
few	TRBV4-3	TRBJ2-5	CASSQDLRIQETQYF
few	TRBV28	TRBJ1-1	CASSSGQMNTEAFF
few	TRBV25-1	TRBJ2-7	CASRGAGAASYEQYF
NA	TRBV10-3	TRBJ2-3	CASSASFTDTQYF
once	TRBV7-2	TRBJ1-4	CASSLVGGEKLFF
NA	TRBV28	TRBJ2-7	CASSRDYSYEQYF
few	TRBV7-3	TRBJ2-1	CASSVGSGRGNEQFF